The sequence of this T cell receptor (beta chain) was determined in a study of shared T cell receptors in the human thymus. The method was immunoSEQ multiplex PCR; TCRdb's version includes in-frame clones alone and lacks a portion of them. The repertoire holds hundreds of thousands of clones, with more than 70% as singletons. This CDR3 contains 17 residues. Trimming cost V 0 bases and J 4 bases; bases outside gene matches: 12. Germline-derived CDR1 and CDR2 are SGDLS and YYNGEE. The data were also submitted as part of a second study, on human thymus T cells. That work adds: Healthy Finnish infants undergoing corrective surgery for congenital heart defects provided the donor material. Resections that were taken during corrective heart surgery supplied the thymus tissue. What appeared biased in thymic and blood repertoires was the usage of V and J genes. Related research found strongly overlapping thymic repertoires in unrelated individuals.

The receptor's source is a boy under three years old with a congenital heart defect. The chain carries TRBV9 and TRBJ2-7, with 8 bases fitting TRBD2. Sequenced sample: thymocytes. The CDR3 is CASSVGSGSSIGYEQYF. In nucleotides, the CDR3 is TGTGCCAGCAGCGTAGGCAGCGGGAGTTCTATTGGTTACGAGCAGTACTTC.